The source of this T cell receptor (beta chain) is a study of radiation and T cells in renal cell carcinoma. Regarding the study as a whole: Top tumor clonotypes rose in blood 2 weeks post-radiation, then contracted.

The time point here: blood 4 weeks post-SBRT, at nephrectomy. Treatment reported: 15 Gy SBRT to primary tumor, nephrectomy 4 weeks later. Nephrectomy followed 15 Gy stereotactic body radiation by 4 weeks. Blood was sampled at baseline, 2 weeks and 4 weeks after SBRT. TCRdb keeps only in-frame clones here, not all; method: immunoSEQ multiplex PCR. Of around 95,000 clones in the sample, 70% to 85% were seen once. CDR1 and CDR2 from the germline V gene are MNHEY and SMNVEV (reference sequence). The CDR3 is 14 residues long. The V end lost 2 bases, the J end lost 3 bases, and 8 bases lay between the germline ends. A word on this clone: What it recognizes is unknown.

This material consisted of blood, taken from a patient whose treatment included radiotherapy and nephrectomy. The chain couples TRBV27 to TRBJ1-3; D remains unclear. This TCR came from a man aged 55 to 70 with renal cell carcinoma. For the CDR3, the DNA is TGTGCCAGCAGTTTAGGGCAAGTTGGAAACACCATATATTTT. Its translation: CASSLGQVGNTIYF.